Each of the 8 T cell receptor beta chains below was sequenced from the same sample in a study of control samples from healthy donors and cancer patients. TCRdb's table, derived via immunoSEQ multiplex PCR, lists solely in-frame clones and lacks some. The table lists 75,000 to 100,000 clones, roughly 92% of them singletons. The sequencing input was blood. All receptors come from a human donor in good health. The donor label of this sample is uncertain.

This clone was seen a handful of times. The rearrangement links TRBV25-1 to TRBJ1-1; D ambiguous. V was trimmed by 2 bases and J by 5 bases, leaving 12 bases between them. The germline gives CDR1 MGHDK, CDR2 SYGVNS. The CDR3 runs to 14 residues. The CDR3 nucleotides are TGTGCCAGCAGTGAAGGAATTGGTGTTACTGAAGCTTTCTTT. This encodes CASSEGIGVTEAFF. Full variable domain (missing parts from reference TRBV25-1 and TRBJ1-1): EADIYQTPRYLVIGTGKKITLECSQTMGHDKMYWYQQDPGMELHLIHYSYGVNSTEKGDLSSESTVSRIRTEHFPLTLESARPSHTSQYLCASSEGIGVTEAFFGQGTRLTVV.

The V gene is TRBV18, the J gene TRBJ1-1, with 7 nucleotides matching TRBD1. CDR1 is KGHSH, CDR2 LQKENI, per germline. J gave up 5 bases and V 2 bases, and 2 bases lay outside the gene matches. This CDR3 is 13 amino acids long. CDR3 protein: CASSPDRVTEAFF. The CDR3 DNA follows: TGTGCCAGCTCACCAGACAGGGTAACTGAAGCTTTCTTT.

The chain employs TRBV18 and TRBJ2-7, with D unclear. The CDR3 sequence is 12 residues long. Trimming took off 5 bases at V and 2 bases at J, with 7 bases between the two ends. Looked up from germline, CDR1 is KGHSH and CDR2 is LQKENI. CDR3 amino acids: CASSSSPYEQYF. As DNA, the CDR3 is TGTGCCAGCTCATCCAGCCCCTACGAGCAGTACTTC. Using reference TRBV18 and TRBJ2-7 for the parts outside the CDR3, the full variable domain is NAGVMQNPRHLVRRRGQEARLRCSPMKGHSHVYWYRQLPEEGLKFMVYLQKENIIDESGMPKERFSAEFPKEGPSILRIQQVVRGDSAAYFCASSSSPYEQYFGPGTRLTVT.

The rearrangement links TRBV3-1 (or the pseudogene TRBV3-2) to TRBJ1-1; D gene ambiguous. The CDR3 sequence is 13 residues long. The germline V and J ends were trimmed by 0 bases and 2 bases, with 4 bases remaining between them. Germline-derived CDR1 and CDR2 are LGHDT and YNNKEL (reference sequence). CDR3 nucleotides: TGTGCCAGCAGCCAAGATCCAAACACTGAAGCTTTCTTT. Protein product: CASSQDPNTEAFF.

The chain recombines TRBV28 with TRBJ1-1, with TRBD1 identical over 7 bases. This CDR3 comprises 17 residues. Per the germline V gene, CDR1 is MDHEN and CDR2 is SYDVKM. The junction had 15 bases not matched to a gene; V was cut back by 5 bases and J by 3 bases. Written as DNA, the CDR3 is TGTGCCAGCAGTCGGACCCCCCAGGGGGTCATGGACACTGAAGCTTTCTTT. Encoded protein: CASSRTPQGVMDTEAFF.

This clone showed up just a few times. The V and J genes are TRBV5-1 and TRBJ1-5, with a possible D match to TRBD1 (6 bases). The germline V gene has CDR1 SGHRS and CDR2 YFSETQ. Deletions cut 4 bases from V and 6 bases from J, with 11 bases between. The length of the CDR3 is 13 residues. The chain's CDR3 is CASSGGQGQPQHF. The CDR3 region has the DNA TGCGCCAGCAGCGGGGGCCAGGGTCAGCCCCAGCATTTT.

Worth noting for this clone: One end of the junction is discordant with germline, which a read error may explain. This chain uses TRBV6-5 with TRBJ1-3; D uncertain. Germline V gene lookup returns CDR1 MNHEY and CDR2 SVGAGI. This CDR3 is built from 13 residues. This CDR3 reads CASSQKTGSTIYF. The CDR3 DNA is TGTGCCAGCAGTCAAAAGACGGGAAGCACCATATATTTT.

V usage is TRBV27 and J usage is TRBJ1-6; 9 positions agree with TRBD1. Trimming removed 1 base from V and 8 bases from J; junction bases left unmatched: 3. From germline, CDR1 is MNHEY and CDR2 SMNVEV (reference sequence). The CDR3 is 15 residues long. CDR3 bases: TGTGCCAGCAGTTTATTGGGGACAGGGTATTCACCCCTCCACTTT. It specifies CASSLLGTGYSPLHF.